Listed here are 32 T cell receptor beta chains from one sample, sequenced in a study of T cell changes during pregnancy in multiple sclerosis. Profiling relied on immunoSEQ multiplex PCR, and the TCRdb table lists in-frame clones only, not all of them. Of tens of thousands of clones detected, 90% to 95% appear once; the ten largest clones hold 3.2%. The sequenced sample was CD8+ T cells from peripheral blood mononuclear cells, obtained in the second trimester of pregnancy. The receptors stem from a female donor with multiple sclerosis, enrolled in a pregnancy study.

The chain carries TRBV18 and TRBJ2-1; the match to TRBD1 covers 11 bases. This CDR3 comprises 19 residues. Trimming cost V 4 bases and J 4 bases; bases outside gene matches: 15. Germline V lookup: CDR1 KGHSH, CDR2 LQKENI. CDR3 protein: CASSLWVGQGATEYNEQFF. CDR3 DNA sequence: TGTGCCAGCTCACTGTGGGTCGGACAGGGGGCTACCGAGTACAATGAGCAGTTCTTC.

The chain employs TRBV7-9 and TRBJ2-7; 7 bases align to TRBD1. V was clipped by 6 bases and J by 1 base; unmatched bases: 3. The CDR3 contains 13 residues. Germline CDR1 is SEHNR and CDR2 is FQNEAQ (reference sequence). The CDR3: CASRSDRSYEQYF. The CDR3 DNA reads as TGTGCCAGCAGGTCGGACAGGTCCTACGAGCAGTACTTC.

This chain uses TRBV27 with TRBJ2-7, with a weak D call TRBD2 (6 bases). Germline V lookup: CDR1 MNHEY, CDR2 SMNVEV (reference sequence). This CDR3 spans 12 amino acids. Trimming cost V 5 bases and J 4 bases, with 9 bases left between them. The CDR3 sequence: CASSPGDYEQYF. In DNA, the CDR3 is TGTGCCAGCAGTCCGGGGGATTACGAGCAGTACTTC.

The chain couples TRBV2 to TRBJ2-7; 13 positions agree with TRBD2. The CDR3 extends over 16 amino acids. Germline assignment: CDR1 SNHLY and CDR2 FYNNEI. Unmatched junction bases numbered 6, after V lost 1 base and J lost 6 bases. The CDR3, as DNA: TGTGCCAGCAGTGAAGGTGGGACTAGCGGGATCCGCGAGCAGTACTTC. Translating it yields CASSEGGTSGIREQYF. Variable domain in full (rest from reference TRBV2 and TRBJ2-7): EPEVTQTPSHQVTQMGQEVILRCVPISNHLYFYWYRQILGQKVEFLVSFYNNEISEKSEIFDDQFSVERPDGSNFTLKIRSTKLEDSAMYFCASSEGGTSGIREQYFGPGTRLTVT.

This clone was recorded once. Different DNA sequences within this sample yield the same CDR3. The chain uses TRBV27 and TRBJ1-2; 9 bases match TRBD1. This CDR3 spans 14 amino acids. J lost 2 bases, V lost 4 bases, and 2 bases had no gene match. Germline V lookup: CDR1 MNHEY, CDR2 SMNVEV (reference sequence). CDR3 loop: CASSSGQGNYGYTF. The CDR3 DNA reads as TGTGCCAGCAGTTCCGGACAGGGGAACTATGGCTACACCTTC.

The CDR3, as DNA: TGTGCCAGCAGCCCCGGTGAAGTCTATAGCAATCAGCCCCAGCATTTT. Protein: CASSPGEVYSNQPQHF. V is TRBV28 and J is TRBJ1-5; D gene ambiguous. The CDR3 extends over 16 amino acids. V lost 6 bases, J lost 0 bases, and 15 bases lay in between. Germline CDR1 is MDHEN and CDR2 is SYDVKM.

The rearrangement uses TRBV9 and TRBJ2-5; tentative D call: TRBD2 (5 bases). V dropped 0 bases and J dropped 4 bases, with 7 bases sitting between them. CDR3 length: 13 residues. Germline V gene data show CDR1 as SGDLS and CDR2 as YYNGEE. The chain's CDR3 is CASSVDGGETQYF. Written as DNA, the CDR3 is TGTGCCAGCAGCGTAGACGGAGGAGAGACCCAGTACTTC. Full variable domain (missing parts from reference TRBV9 and TRBJ2-5): DSGVTQTPKHLITATGQRVTLRCSPRSGDLSVYWYQQSLDQGLQFLIQYYNGEERAKGNILERFSAQQFPDLHSELNLSSLELGDSALYFCASSVDGGETQYFGPGTRLLVL.

This chain uses TRBV5-1 with TRBJ1-2; D not resolved. Trimming took 0 bases from V and 4 from J, leaving 10 bases between them. CDR1 SGHRS and CDR2 YFSETQ come from the germline V gene. The CDR3 loop spans 14 amino acids. The DNA of the CDR3 is TGCGCCAGCAGCTTGGCTAGTTTTGCCTATGGCTACACCTTC. This sequence encodes CASSLASFAYGYTF.

V is TRBV19 and J is TRBJ2-7; 7 bases are a match to TRBD2. The V and J ends lost 1 base and 0 bases, in that order; junction bases with no gene match: 6. The germline CDR1 and CDR2 sequences are LNHDA and SQIVND (reference sequence). The CDR3 covers 16 residues. The CDR3, as DNA: TGTGCCAGTAGTATAGGGGCTAGCGGAAGCTCCTACGAGCAGTACTTC. This gives the protein CASSIGASGSSYEQYF.

This clone appeared a single time. The chain's CDR3 is CASSFSRDRRETQYF. The CDR3 coding sequence is TGTGCCAGCAGTTTCTCCAGGGACAGGAGAGAGACCCAGTACTTC. This chain links TRBV28 with TRBJ2-5, with 8 bases that match TRBD1. The V segment lost 3 bases and the J segment 4 bases; nucleotides outside the gene matches: 7. CDR1 and CDR2 (germline): MDHEN, SYDVKM. The CDR3 length is 15 residues.

The chain carries TRBV6-4 and TRBJ1-4; TRBD1 might be the D (5 bases). V lost 4 bases and J lost 5, with 11 bases in between. The CDR3 covers 14 residues. Germline CDR1 reads MRHNA; CDR2 reads SNTAGT. CDR3 in DNA: TGTGCCAGCAGTGGTGGGGCCTCCAATGAAAAACTGTTTTTT. Its protein product is CASSGGASNEKLFF.

The CDR3 is CASSFGQNTGELFF. CDR3 DNA sequence: TGCGCCAGCAGCTTTGGGCAGAACACCGGGGAGCTGTTTTTT. This rearrangement joins TRBV5-1 to TRBJ2-2; D call uncertain. The V gene lost 2 bases and the J gene lost 1 base, with 6 bases spanning the gap. Germline-derived CDR1 and CDR2 are SGHRS and YFSETQ. The CDR3 loop spans 14 amino acids.

This clone was seen only once. The chain carries TRBV29-1 and TRBJ2-1, with D possibly TRBD1 on 5 matching bases. Germline CDR1 is SQVTM and CDR2 is ANQGSEA. This CDR3 is built from 15 residues. Trimming shortened V by 7 bases and J by 3 bases, and 19 bases separated the two germline ends. The CDR3 is CSGKARGPLYNEQFF. For the CDR3, the DNA is TGCAGCGGTAAAGCTAGGGGCCCCCTCTACAATGAGCAGTTCTTC.

This clone was detected only a few times. The chain employs TRBV7-9 and TRBJ1-5; TRBD1 matches at 8 bases. The V and J ends lost 6 bases and 4 bases, in that order; junction bases with no gene match: 5. From germline, CDR1 is SEHNR and CDR2 FQNEAQ (reference sequence). The CDR3 has 14 amino acids. The chain's CDR3 is CASSIGQGNQPQHF. The CDR3 region has the DNA TGTGCCAGCAGTATAGGACAGGGTAATCAGCCCCAGCATTTT.

This sequence joins TRBV28 and TRBJ2-7; D perhaps matches TRBD1 (5 bases). This CDR3 has 15 amino acids. CDR1 is MDHEN and CDR2 is SYDVKM in the germline V gene. Trimming pared 2 bases from V and 2 bases from J, leaving 13 bases between. The CDR3 nucleotides read TGTGCCAGCAGTTTACGGACATTATTTGCCTACGAGCAGTACTTC. It encodes CASSLRTLFAYEQYF.

The rearrangement joins TRBV5-1 to TRBJ2-7, with 9 bases lining up with TRBD1. This CDR3 comprises 14 residues. CDR1 and CDR2 (germline): SGHRS, YFSETQ. The trim removed 3 bases at V and 4 bases at J, leaving 5 bases unmatched. In DNA, the CDR3 is TGCGCCAGCAGCTCGACCGGGACAGGGTACGAGCAGTACTTC. The encoded protein is CASSSTGTGYEQYF.

The CDR3 coding sequence is TGTGCCAGTAGTATTCAGATGAACTATGGCTACACCTTC. This gives the protein CASSIQMNYGYTF. The rearrangement links TRBV19 to TRBJ1-2, with unresolved D. Germline V gene sequence: CDR1 LNHDA, CDR2 SQIVND (reference sequence). CDR3 length equals 13 residues. V was shortened by 3 bases and J by 2 bases, with 7 bases between the two germline ends. Variable domain in full (rest from reference TRBV19 and TRBJ1-2): DGGITQSPKYLFRKEGQNVTLSCEQNLNHDAMYWYRQDPGQGLRLIYYSQIVNDFQKGDIAEGYSVSREKKESFPLTVTSAQKNPTAFYLCASSIQMNYGYTFGSGTRLTVV.

The V call is TRBV4-1, the J call TRBJ2-3; D is ambiguous. The CDR3 consists of 14 residues. Germline assignment: CDR1 MGHRA and CDR2 YSYEKL. With 0 bases removed from V and 0 bases from J, the gap between germline ends came to 4 bases. CDR3 residues: CASSQEASTDTQYF. CDR3 bases: TGCGCCAGCAGCCAAGAGGCTAGCACAGATACGCAGTATTTT.

The CDR3 protein is CASSVATANYGYTF. CDR3 DNA sequence: TGTGCCAGCAGCGTAGCTACAGCTAACTATGGCTACACCTTC. This rearrangement joins TRBV9 to TRBJ1-2; the D is unclear. The V gene lost 0 bases and the J gene lost 0 bases, with 6 bases spanning the gap. The CDR3 covers 14 residues. Germline V lookup: CDR1 SGDLS, CDR2 YYNGEE.

V and J are TRBV29-1 and TRBJ1-2, with D maybe TRBD1 (5 bases). The CDR3 extends over 15 amino acids. V was shortened by 0 bases and J by 3 bases, with 14 bases between the two germline ends. The germline gives CDR1 SQVTM, CDR2 ANQGSEA. The CDR3 here is CSVEDRHGAYYGYTF. The CDR3 DNA sequence: TGCAGCGTTGAAGACCGGCATGGGGCTTACTATGGCTACACCTTC. The full variable domain, rest sourced from reference TRBV29-1 and TRBJ1-2, is SAVISQKPSRDICQRGTSLTIQCQVDSQVTMMFWYRQQPGQSLTLIATANQGSEATYESGFVIDKFPISRPNLTFSTLTVSNMSPEDSSIYLCSVEDRHGAYYGYTFGSGTRLTVV.

The chain combines TRBV29-1 with TRBJ2-1; weak D call: TRBD2 (6 bases). V was trimmed by 6 bases and J by 6 bases, leaving 21 bases between them. The germline CDR1 and CDR2 sequences are SQVTM and ANQGSEA. The CDR3 covers 15 residues. CDR3 loop: CSVTPGTLGANEQFF. The CDR3 nucleotides are TGCAGCGTCACACCCGGGACTCTGGGTGCCAATGAGCAGTTCTTC.

The rearrangement uses TRBV19 and TRBJ2-1; unclear D gene. V shed 8 bases and J shed 7 bases, with 9 bases lying between them. This CDR3 comprises 11 residues. Germline CDR1 LNHDA, CDR2 SQIVND (reference sequence). CDR3: CASSAGNEQFF. The CDR3 DNA reads TGTGCCAGTTCCGCCGGTAATGAGCAGTTCTTC. The complete variable domain, with remaining parts taken from reference TRBV19 and TRBJ2-1, reads DGGITQSPKYLFRKEGQNVTLSCEQNLNHDAMYWYRQDPGQGLRLIYYSQIVNDFQKGDIAEGYSVSREKKESFPLTVTSAQKNPTAFYLCASSAGNEQFFGPGTRLTVL.

The V gene is TRBV19, the J gene TRBJ1-1; perhaps TRBD1 as D (6 bases). The CDR3 extends over 16 amino acids. The ends were cut back, 0 bases at V and 1 base at J, with 12 bases in the middle. Germline V CDR1 and CDR2: LNHDA, SQIVND (reference sequence). CDR3 in amino acids: CASSIDPDRPNTEAFF. For the CDR3, the DNA is TGTGCCAGTAGTATAGACCCGGACAGACCGAACACTGAAGCTTTCTTT.

The chain uses TRBV7-3 and TRBJ2-2; 9 bases match TRBD2. J lost 6 bases, V lost 3 bases, and 5 bases had no gene match. Germline CDR1 reads SGHTA; CDR2 reads FQGTGA. The CDR3 loop spans 15 amino acids. For the CDR3, the DNA is TGTGCCAGCAGCTTTAGCGGGGGCGGCCCCGGGGAGCTGTTTTTT. It encodes CASSFSGGGPGELFF. Based on the CDR3 plus reference TRBV7-3 and TRBJ2-2, the full variable domain is GAGVSQTPSNKVTEKGKYVELRCDPISGHTALYWYRQSLGQGPEFLIYFQGTGAADDSGLPNDRFFAVRPEGSVSTLKIQRTERGDSAVYLCASSFSGGGPGELFFGEGSRLTVL.

The chain couples TRBV28 to TRBJ1-1; 8 bases match TRBD1. Trimming at V came to 4 bases and at J to 0 bases, leaving 1 base not matched to a gene. This CDR3 has 14 amino acids. Germline values: CDR1 MDHEN, CDR2 SYDVKM. DNA of the CDR3: TGTGCCAGCAGTTACAGGGGGATGAACACTGAAGCTTTCTTT. Its protein is CASSYRGMNTEAFF.

V gene TRBV19 combines with J gene TRBJ2-1, with D unresolved. V gave up 3 bases and J gave up 5 bases, with 8 bases separating them. Looked up from germline, CDR1 is LNHDA and CDR2 is SQIVND (reference sequence). CDR3 length: 13 residues. The CDR3 sequence: CASSIRRDNEQFF. CDR3 bases: TGTGCCAGTAGTATCCGTCGGGACAATGAGCAGTTCTTC. The full variable domain, rest sourced from reference TRBV19 and TRBJ2-1, is DGGITQSPKYLFRKEGQNVTLSCEQNLNHDAMYWYRQDPGQGLRLIYYSQIVNDFQKGDIAEGYSVSREKKESFPLTVTSAQKNPTAFYLCASSIRRDNEQFFGPGTRLTVL.

The J gene is TRBJ2-7, the V gene TRBV7-9; D gene unclear. The V gene lost 1 base and the J gene lost 1 base, with 8 bases spanning the gap. This CDR3 has 14 amino acids. The germline gives CDR1 SEHNR, CDR2 FQNEAQ (reference sequence). The DNA for the CDR3 is TGTGCCAGCAGCTTAGTAGCCAGATCCTACGAGCAGTACTTC. Residues: CASSLVARSYEQYF.

In its sample, this clone was seen a few times. The V and J genes are TRBV9 and TRBJ1-1; no reliable D call. Germline CDR1 and CDR2: SGDLS and YYNGEE. CDR3 size: 13 residues. Between the trimmed V and J ends, which lost 3 bases and 6 bases, there was a span of 12 bases. The CDR3 is CASSAQAKPEAFF. The CDR3 DNA follows: TGTGCCAGCAGCGCCCAAGCAAAGCCTGAAGCTTTCTTT.

V is TRBV6-1 and J is TRBJ2-1, with 9 positions matching TRBD1. The CDR3 totals 15 residues. V trimming: 3 bases; J trimming: 4 bases; junction bases outside the gene matches: 4. Germline assignment: CDR1 MNHNS and CDR2 SASEGT. The CDR3 loop reads CASSETGGGYNEQFF. The CDR3 DNA reads TGTGCCAGCAGTGAGACAGGGGGAGGATACAATGAGCAGTTCTTC.

V gene TRBV6-5 combines with J gene TRBJ1-2; a weak D match, TRBD1 (6 bases). The CDR3 has 14 amino acids. Trimming left V 2 bases short and J 2 bases short, with 9 bases between. Germline loops: CDR1 MNHEY, CDR2 SVGAGI. In DNA, the CDR3 is TGTGCCAGCAGTTACAGGGGACAAAACTATGGCTACACCTTC. Translation gives CASSYRGQNYGYTF.

The gene calls are TRBV12-1 and TRBJ1-1; TRBD1, the table's D call, lacks a check against the DNA. TRBV12-1 is termed a pseudogene. The CDR3 consists of 14 residues. The CDR3 bases are TGTGCCAGCAGCTTGCAGGGGCGGAACACTGAAGCTTTCTTT. Amino acid sequence: CASSLQGRNTEAFF.

The chain combines TRBV28 with TRBJ2-3, with TRBD2 matching 8 bases. This CDR3 region has 15 residues. The germline V gene encodes CDR1 MDHEN and CDR2 SYDVKM. V lost 3 bases, J lost 1 base, and 3 bases stayed unmatched. The CDR3 is CASSFVAGRTDTQYF. CDR3 DNA: TGTGCCAGCAGTTTCGTAGCGGGGCGCACAGATACGCAGTATTTT.